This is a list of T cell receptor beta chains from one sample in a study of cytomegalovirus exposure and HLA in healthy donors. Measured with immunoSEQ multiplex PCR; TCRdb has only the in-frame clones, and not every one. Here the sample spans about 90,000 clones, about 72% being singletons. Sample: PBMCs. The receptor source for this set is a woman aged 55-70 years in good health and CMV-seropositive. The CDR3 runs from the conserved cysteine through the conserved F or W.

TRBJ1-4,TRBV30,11,CAWRRGSKLFF
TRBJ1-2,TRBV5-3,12,CARSLLSIGYTF
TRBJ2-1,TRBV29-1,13,CSVEEFTHNEQFF
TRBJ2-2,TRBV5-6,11,CASNKYGELFF
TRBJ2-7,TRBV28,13,CASQGAGGYEQYF
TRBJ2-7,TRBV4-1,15,CASSQAGTVSYEQYF
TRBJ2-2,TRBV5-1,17,CASISMPGQGNTGELFF
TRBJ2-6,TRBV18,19,CASSRAVPGQGSGANVLTF
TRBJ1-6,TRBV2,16,CASSEGGGLNHSPLHF
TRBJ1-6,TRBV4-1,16,CASSQDHRRLNSPLHF
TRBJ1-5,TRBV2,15,CASSELAIGEEPQHF
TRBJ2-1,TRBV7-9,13,CASSFRGRNEQFF
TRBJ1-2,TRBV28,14,CASSWDTESYGYTF
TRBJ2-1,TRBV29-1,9,CSSGNEQFF
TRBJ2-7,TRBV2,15,CARSSEATSDHEQYF
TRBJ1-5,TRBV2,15,CASSEARRRDQPQHF
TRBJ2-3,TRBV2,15,CASSERTTPRDTQYF
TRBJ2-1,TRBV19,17,CASRPSLTSGSRNEQFF
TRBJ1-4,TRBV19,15,CASSMAAGFNEKLFF
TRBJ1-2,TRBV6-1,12,CASRLNRDGYTF
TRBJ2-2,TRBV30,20,CAWSARTSGRAVPGVGELFF
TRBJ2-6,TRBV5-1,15,CASSLTGLGANVLTF
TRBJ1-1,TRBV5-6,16,CASSLGQGNMNTEAFF
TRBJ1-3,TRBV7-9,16,CASRTGTGISGNTIYF
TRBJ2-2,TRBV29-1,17,CSASSLGGGVNTGELFF
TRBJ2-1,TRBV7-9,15,CASSPGLAVYNEQFF
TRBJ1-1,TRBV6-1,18,CASSEALPTGLGGTEAFF
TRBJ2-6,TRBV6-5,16,CASSYPTGSGANVLTF
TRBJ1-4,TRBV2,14,CASSAGRGPEKLFF
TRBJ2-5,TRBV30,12,CAKQGRRETQYF
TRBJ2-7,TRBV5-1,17,CASSFLPPGTGGSEQYF
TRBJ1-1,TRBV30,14,CAWRGAGLGTEAFF
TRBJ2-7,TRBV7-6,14,CASSLGAGAYEQYF
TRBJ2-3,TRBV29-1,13,CSVEWTFGHTQYF
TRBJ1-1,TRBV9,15,CASSPRQGTNTEAFF
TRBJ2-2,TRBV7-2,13,CASSMTGTGELFF
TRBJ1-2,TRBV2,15,CASTETRVTNYGYTF
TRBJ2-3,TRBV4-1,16,CASSQAQFSSTDTQYF
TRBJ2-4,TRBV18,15,CASSPTGLAKNIQYF
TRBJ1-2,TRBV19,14,CASRLGTGSSGYTF
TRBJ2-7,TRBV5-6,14,CASSLVAGNYEQYF
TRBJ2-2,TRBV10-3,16,CAIYWTSGRGTGELFF
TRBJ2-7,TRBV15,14,CATSRASGAYEQYF
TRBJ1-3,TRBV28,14,CATHLSGAGNTIYF
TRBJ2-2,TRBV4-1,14,CASSQVPRSGELFF
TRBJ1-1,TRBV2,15,CASSSAGNMNTEAFF
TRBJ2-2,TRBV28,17,CASSLISGESYAGELFF